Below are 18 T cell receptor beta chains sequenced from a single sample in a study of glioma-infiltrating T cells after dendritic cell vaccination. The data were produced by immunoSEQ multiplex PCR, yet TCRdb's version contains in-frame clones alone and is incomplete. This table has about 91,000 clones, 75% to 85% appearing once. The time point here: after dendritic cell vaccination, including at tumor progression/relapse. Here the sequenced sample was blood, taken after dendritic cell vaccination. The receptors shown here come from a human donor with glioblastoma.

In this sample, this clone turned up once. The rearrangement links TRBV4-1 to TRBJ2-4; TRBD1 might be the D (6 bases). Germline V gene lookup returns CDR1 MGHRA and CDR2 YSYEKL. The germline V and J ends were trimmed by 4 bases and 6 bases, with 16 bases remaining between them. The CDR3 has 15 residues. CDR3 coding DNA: TGCGCCAGCAGCCTCACCTTGGGGGCCCGAAACATTCAGTACTTC. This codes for CASSLTLGARNIQYF.

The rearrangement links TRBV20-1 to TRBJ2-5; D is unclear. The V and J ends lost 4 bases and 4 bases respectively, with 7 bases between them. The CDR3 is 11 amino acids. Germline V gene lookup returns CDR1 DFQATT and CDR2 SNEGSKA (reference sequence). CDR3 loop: CSATVSETQYF. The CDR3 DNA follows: TGCAGTGCTACCGTTTCAGAGACCCAGTACTTC.

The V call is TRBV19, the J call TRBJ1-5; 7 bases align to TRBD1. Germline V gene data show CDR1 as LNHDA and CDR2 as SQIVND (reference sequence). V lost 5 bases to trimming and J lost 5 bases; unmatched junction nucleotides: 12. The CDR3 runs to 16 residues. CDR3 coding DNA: TGTGCCAGTAGTCTACCTCGACAGGGCCACCATCAGCCCCAGCATTTT. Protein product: CASSLPRQGHHQPQHF.

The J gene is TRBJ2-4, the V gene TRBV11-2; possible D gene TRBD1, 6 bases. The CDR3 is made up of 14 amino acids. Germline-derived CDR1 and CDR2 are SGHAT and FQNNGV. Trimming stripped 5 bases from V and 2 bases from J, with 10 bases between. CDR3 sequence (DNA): TGTGCCAGCAGCCCCACAGGGCCCAAAAACATTCAGTACTTC. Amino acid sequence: CASSPTGPKNIQYF.

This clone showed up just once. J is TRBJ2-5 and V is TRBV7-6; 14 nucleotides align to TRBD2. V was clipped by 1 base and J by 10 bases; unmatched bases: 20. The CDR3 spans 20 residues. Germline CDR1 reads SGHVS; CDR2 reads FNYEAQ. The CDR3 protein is CASSLGAGRGLAGDRGFQYF. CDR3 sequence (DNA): TGTGCCAGCAGCTTAGGAGCGGGCAGGGGACTAGCGGGAGACAGAGGGTTCCAGTACTTC.

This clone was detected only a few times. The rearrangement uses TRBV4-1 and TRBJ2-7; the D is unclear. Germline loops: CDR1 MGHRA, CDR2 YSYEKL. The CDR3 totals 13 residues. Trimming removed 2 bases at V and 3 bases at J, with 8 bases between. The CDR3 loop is CASSQTAVYEQYF. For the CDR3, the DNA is TGCGCCAGCAGCCAAACCGCGGTCTACGAGCAGTACTTC.

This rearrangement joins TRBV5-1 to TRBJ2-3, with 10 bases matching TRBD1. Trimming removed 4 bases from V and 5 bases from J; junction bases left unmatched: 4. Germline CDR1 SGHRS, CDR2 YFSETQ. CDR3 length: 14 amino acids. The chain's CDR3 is CASSPGQGLDTQYF. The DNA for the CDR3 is TGCGCCAGCAGCCCGGGACAGGGGCTAGATACGCAGTATTTT.

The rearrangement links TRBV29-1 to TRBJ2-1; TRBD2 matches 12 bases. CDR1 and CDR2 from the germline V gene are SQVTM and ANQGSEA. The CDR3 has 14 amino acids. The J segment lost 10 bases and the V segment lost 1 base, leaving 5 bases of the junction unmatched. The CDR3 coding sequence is TGCAGCGTTGAAGGGACTAGCGGGGTTGACGAGCAGTTCTTC. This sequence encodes CSVEGTSGVDEQFF.

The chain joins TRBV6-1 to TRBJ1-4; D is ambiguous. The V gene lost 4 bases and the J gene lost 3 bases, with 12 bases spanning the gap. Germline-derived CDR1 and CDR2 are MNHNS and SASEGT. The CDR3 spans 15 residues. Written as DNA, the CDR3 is TGTGCCAGCAGTGTATACAGTGCCCCTAATGAAAAACTGTTTTTT. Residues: CASSVYSAPNEKLFF.

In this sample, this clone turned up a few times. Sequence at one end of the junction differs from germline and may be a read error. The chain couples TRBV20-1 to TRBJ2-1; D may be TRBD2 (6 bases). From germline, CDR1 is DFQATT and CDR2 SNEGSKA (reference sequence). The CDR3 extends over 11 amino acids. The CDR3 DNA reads TGCAGTGCTCTCCTCGGGGGTTCTCGGGTCTTC. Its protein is CSALLGGSRVF.

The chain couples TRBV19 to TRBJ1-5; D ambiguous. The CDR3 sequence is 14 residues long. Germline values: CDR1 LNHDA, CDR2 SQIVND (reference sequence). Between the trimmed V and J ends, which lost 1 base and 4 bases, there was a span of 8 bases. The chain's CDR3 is CASSIGSSNQPQHF. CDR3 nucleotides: TGTGCCAGTAGTATAGGTTCCAGTAATCAGCCCCAGCATTTT. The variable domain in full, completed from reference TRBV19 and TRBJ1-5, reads DGGITQSPKYLFRKEGQNVTLSCEQNLNHDAMYWYRQDPGQGLRLIYYSQIVNDFQKGDIAEGYSVSREKKESFPLTVTSAQKNPTAFYLCASSIGSSNQPQHFGDGTRLSIL.

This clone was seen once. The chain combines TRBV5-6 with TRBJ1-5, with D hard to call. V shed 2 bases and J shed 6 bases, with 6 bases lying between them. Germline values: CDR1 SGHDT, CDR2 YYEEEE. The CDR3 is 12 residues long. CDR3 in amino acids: CASSFYSQPQHF. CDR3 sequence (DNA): TGTGCCAGCAGCTTTTATAGTCAGCCCCAGCATTTT. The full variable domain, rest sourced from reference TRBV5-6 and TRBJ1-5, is DAGVTQSPTHLIKTRGQQVTLRCSPKSGHDTVSWYQQALGQGPQFIFQYYEEEERQRGNFPDRFSGHQFPNYSSELNVNALLLGDSALYLCASSFYSQPQHFGDGTRLSIL.

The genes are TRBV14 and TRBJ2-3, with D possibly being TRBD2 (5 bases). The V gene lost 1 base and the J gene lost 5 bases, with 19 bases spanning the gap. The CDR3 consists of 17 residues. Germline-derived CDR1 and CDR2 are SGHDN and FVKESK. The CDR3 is CASSQVVGSYPGDTQYF. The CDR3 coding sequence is TGTGCCAGCAGCCAAGTTGTAGGGAGCTATCCTGGAGATACGCAGTATTTT.

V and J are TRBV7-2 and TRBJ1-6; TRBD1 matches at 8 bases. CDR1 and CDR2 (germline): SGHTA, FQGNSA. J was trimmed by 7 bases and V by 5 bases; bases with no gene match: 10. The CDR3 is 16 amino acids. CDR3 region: CASSLRQGMANSPLHF. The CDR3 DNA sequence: TGTGCCAGCAGCCTAAGACAGGGGATGGCGAATTCACCCCTCCACTTT. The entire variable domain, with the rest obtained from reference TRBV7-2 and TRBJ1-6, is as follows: GAGVSQSPSNKVTEKGKDVELRCDPISGHTALYWYRQSLGQGLEFLIYFQGNSAPDKSGLPSDRFSAERTGGSVSTLTIQRTQQEDSAVYLCASSLRQGMANSPLHFGNGTRLTVT.

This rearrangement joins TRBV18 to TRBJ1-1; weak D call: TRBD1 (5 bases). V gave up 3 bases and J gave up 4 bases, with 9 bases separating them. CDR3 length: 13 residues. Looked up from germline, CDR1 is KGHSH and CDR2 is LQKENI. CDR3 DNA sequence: TGTGCCAGCTCACCGGCCGACAGCACTGAAGCTTTCTTT. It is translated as CASSPADSTEAFF.

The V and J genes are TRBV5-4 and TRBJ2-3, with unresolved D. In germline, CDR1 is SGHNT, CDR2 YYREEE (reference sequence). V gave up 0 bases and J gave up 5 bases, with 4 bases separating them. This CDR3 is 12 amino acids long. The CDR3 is CASSLAGDTQYF. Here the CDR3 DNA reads TGTGCCAGCAGCTTGGCCGGAGATACGCAGTATTTT.

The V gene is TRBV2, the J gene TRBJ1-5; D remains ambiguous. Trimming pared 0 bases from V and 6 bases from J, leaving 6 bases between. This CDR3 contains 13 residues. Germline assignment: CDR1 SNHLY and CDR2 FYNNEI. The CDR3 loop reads CASSEALAQPQHF. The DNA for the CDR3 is TGTGCCAGCAGTGAAGCGCTGGCTCAGCCCCAGCATTTT. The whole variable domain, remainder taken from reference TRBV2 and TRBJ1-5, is EPEVTQTPSHQVTQMGQEVILRCVPISNHLYFYWYRQILGQKVEFLVSFYNNEISEKSEIFDDQFSVERPDGSNFTLKIRSTKLEDSAMYFCASSEALAQPQHFGDGTRLSIL.

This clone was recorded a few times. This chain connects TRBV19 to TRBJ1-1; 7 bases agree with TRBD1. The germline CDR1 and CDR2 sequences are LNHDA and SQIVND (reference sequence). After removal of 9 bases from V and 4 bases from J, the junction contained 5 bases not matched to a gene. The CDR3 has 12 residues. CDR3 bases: TGTGCCAGCATACAGGGGACCACTGAAGCTTTCTTT. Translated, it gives CASIQGTTEAFF.